What follows describes a single T cell receptor beta chain. In the original analysis: Nucleated cell counts were estimated from reference gene primer amplification. TCRdb keeps only in-frame clones here, not all; method: immunoSEQ multiplex PCR. The V and J calls and the clone size are those of that table, but D and trimming were determined from the DNA. Of some 130,000 clones in the sample, approximately 87% are singletons; the top ten hold more than 2%. The data originate from a study of blood T cell repertoires in COVID-19. The wider study: Acute and convalescent COVID-19 specimens originated in the United States, Italy and Spain.

The CDR3 is made up of 14 amino acids. V lost 3 bases and J 6 bases, leaving 12 bases between the germline ends. Germline V gene data show CDR1 as MDHEN and CDR2 as SYDVKM. Input material: peripheral blood. The chain recombines TRBV28 with TRBJ2-1, with D tentatively TRBD2 (6 bases). This receptor was identified in a man between 65 and 80 years old with active COVID-19. CDR3 residues: CASSFGRGINEQFF. The CDR3 region has the DNA TGTGCCAGCAGTTTCGGCCGGGGGATCAATGAGCAGTTCTTC.